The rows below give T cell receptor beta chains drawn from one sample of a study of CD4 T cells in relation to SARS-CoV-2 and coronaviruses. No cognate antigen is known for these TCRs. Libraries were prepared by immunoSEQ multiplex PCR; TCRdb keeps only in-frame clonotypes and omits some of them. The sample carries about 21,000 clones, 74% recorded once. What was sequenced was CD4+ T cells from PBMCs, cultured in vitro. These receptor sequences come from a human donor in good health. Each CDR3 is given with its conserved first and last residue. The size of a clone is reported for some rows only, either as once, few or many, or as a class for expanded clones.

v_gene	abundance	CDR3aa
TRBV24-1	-	CATTPGGDGTQYF
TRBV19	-	CASSDPGQGGYGYTF
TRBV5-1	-	CASSLVRQGRYEQYF
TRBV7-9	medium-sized	CASGPITDSYEQYF
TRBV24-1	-	CATSVQGDQPQHF
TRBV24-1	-	CATSWGSNTGELFF
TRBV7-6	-	CASSLEAISYDNEQFF
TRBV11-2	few	CASSLDRQDTQYF
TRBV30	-	CAWSDWDRGNTEAFF
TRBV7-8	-	CASSLGRKRSPLHF
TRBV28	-	CASSSGGYNEQFF
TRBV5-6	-	CASSLLLAGRLDTQYF
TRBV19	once	CASSPPYGNQPQHF
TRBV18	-	CASSPPIPGANVLTF
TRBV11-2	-	CASSPDGYSNQPQHF
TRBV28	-	CASSSLKRDLYEQYF
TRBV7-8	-	CASSLASGPGNTIYF
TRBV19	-	CASTEDRAQPQHF
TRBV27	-	CASSGQEGLFEQYF
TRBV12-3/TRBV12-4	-	CASSALGTEAFF
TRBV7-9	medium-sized	CASSPSGSSGNTIYF
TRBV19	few	CASSIGGNSPLHF
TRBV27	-	CASSLQVNTEAFF
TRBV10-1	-	CASSVAASGVYEQYF
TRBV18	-	CASSPSPDTIYF
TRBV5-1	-	CASSTPTGTGETQYF
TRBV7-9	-	CASSGFDTGGYRNEQFF
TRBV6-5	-	CASSSEPGSYNEQFF
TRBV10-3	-	CASGRDGQGDTEAFF
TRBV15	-	CATSRDLKGTDTQYF